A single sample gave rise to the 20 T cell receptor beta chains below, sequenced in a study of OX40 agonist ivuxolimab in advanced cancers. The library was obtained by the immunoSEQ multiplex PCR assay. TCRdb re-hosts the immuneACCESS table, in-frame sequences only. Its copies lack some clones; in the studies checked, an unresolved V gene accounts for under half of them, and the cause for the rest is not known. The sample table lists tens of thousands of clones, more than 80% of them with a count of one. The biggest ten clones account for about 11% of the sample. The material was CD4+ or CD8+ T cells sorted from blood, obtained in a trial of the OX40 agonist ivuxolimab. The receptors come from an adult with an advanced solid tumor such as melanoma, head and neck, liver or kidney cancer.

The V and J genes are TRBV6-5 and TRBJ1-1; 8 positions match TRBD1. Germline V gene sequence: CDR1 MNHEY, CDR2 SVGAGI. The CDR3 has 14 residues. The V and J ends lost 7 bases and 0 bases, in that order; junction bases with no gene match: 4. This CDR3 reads CASTWTGMNTEAFF. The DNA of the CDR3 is TGTGCCAGCACCTGGACAGGGATGAACACTGAAGCTTTCTTT.

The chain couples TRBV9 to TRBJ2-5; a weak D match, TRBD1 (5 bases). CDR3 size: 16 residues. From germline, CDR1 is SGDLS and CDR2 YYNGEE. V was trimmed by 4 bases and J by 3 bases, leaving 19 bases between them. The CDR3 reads CASSRGGAGLEETQYF. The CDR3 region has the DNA TGTGCCAGCAGCAGAGGTGGGGCAGGGTTAGAAGAGACCCAGTACTTC.

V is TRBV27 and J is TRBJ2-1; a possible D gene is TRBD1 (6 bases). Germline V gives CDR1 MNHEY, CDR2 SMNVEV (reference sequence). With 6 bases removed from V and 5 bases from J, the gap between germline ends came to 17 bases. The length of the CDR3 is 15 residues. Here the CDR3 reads CASSQGIGSHNEQFF. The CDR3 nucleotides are TGTGCCAGCAGCCAGGGGATCGGTAGCCACAATGAGCAGTTCTTC.

CDR3 nucleotides: TGTGCCAGCAGCGAGGGGACAGTGCCCCTCCACTTT. Amino acid sequence: CASSEGTVPLHF. The chain couples TRBV9 to TRBJ1-6; 7 nucleotides align to TRBD1. V was clipped by 3 bases and J by 13 bases; unmatched bases: 4. Germline CDR1 is SGDLS and CDR2 is YYNGEE. The CDR3 is 12 residues long.

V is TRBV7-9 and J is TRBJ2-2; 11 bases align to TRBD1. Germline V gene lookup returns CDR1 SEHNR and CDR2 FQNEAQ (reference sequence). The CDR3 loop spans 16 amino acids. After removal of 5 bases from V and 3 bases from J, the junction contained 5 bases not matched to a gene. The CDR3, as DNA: TGTGCCAGCAGCGACCGGGACAGGGGGTACACCGGGGAGCTGTTTTTT. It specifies CASSDRDRGYTGELFF.

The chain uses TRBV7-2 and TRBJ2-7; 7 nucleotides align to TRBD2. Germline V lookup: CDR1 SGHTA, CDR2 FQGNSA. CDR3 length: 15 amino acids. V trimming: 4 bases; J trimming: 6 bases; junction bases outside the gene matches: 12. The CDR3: CASSYFGGGITEQYF. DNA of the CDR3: TGTGCCAGCAGCTACTTTGGGGGAGGGATTACCGAGCAGTACTTC.

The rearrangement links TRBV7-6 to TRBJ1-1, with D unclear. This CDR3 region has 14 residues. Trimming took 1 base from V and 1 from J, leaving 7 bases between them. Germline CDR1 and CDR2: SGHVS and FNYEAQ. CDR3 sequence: CASSLVGGNTEAFF. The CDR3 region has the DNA TGTGCCAGCAGCTTAGTTGGCGGGAACACTGAAGCTTTCTTT. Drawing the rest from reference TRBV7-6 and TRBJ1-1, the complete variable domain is GAGVSQSPRYKVTKRGQDVALRCDPISGHVSLYWYRQALGQGPEFLTYFNYEAQQDKSGLPNDRFSAERPEGSISTLTIQRTEQRDSAMYRCASSLVGGNTEAFFGQGTRLTVV.

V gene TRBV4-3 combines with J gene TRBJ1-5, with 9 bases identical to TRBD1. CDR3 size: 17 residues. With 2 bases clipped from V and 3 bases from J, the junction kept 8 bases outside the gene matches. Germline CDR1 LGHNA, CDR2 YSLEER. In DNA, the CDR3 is TGCGCCAGCAGCCAATACTTGGGACAGGGAATCAATCAGCCCCAGCATTTT. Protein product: CASSQYLGQGINQPQHF.

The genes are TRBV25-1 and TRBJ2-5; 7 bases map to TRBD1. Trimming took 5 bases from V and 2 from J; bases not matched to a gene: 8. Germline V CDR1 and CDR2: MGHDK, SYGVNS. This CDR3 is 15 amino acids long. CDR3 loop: CASSLWWTGQETQYF. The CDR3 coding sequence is TGTGCCAGCAGTCTATGGTGGACAGGACAAGAGACCCAGTACTTC.

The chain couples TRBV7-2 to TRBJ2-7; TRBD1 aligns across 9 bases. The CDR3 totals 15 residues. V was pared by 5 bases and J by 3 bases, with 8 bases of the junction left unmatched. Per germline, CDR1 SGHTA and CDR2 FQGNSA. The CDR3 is CASSQDPTGGYEQYF. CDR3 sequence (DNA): TGTGCCAGCAGCCAAGACCCGACAGGGGGCTACGAGCAGTACTTC.

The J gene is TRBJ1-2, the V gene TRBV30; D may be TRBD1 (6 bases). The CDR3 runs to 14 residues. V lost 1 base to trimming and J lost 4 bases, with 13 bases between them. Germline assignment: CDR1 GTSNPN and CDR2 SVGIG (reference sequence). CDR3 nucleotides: TGTGCCTGGAGTGAGACAGGACAGTTCTATGGCTACACCTTC. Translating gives CAWSETGQFYGYTF.

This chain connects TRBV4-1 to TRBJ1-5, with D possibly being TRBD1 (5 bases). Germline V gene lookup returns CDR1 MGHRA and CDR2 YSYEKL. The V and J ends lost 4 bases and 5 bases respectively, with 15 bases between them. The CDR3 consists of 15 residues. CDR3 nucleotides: TGCGCCAGCAGCCTGTCTGGGGGGGGTTATCAGCCCCAGCATTTT. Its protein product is CASSLSGGGYQPQHF.

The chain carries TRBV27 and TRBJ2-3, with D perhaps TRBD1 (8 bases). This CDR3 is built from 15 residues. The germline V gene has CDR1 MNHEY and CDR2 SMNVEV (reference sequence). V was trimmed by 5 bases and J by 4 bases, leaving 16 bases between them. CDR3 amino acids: CASSPRTGRADTQYF. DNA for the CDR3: TGTGCCAGCAGTCCGCGGACAGGGAGGGCAGATACGCAGTATTTT.

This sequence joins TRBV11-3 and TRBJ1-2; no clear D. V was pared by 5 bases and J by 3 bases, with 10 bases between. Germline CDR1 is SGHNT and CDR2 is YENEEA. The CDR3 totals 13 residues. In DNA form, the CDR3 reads TGTGCCAGCAGCGGGTCCCTGGACTATGGCTACACCTTC. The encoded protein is CASSGSLDYGYTF.

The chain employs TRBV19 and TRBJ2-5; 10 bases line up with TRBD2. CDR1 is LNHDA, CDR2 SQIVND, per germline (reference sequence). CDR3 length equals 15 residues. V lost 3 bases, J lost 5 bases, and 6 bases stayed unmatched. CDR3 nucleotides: TGTGCCAGTAGTATGTGGCTAGCGGGAGTGGAGACCCAGTACTTC. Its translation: CASSMWLAGVETQYF.

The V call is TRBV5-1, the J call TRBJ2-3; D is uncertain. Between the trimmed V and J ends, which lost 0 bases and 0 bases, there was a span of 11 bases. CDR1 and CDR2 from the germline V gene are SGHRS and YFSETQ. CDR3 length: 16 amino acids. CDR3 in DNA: TGCGCCAGCAGCTTGGCCGAGCTAATGAGCACAGATACGCAGTATTTT. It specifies CASSLAELMSTDTQYF.

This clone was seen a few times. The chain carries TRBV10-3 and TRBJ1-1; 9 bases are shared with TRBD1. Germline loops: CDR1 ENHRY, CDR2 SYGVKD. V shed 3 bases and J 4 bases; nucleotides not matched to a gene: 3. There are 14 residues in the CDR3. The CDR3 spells CAISDTGGSTEAFF. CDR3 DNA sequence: TGTGCCATCAGTGACACAGGGGGCAGCACTGAAGCTTTCTTT.

The CDR3 spells CASSQFDEKLFF. In DNA, the CDR3 is TGCGCCAGCAGCCAATTCGATGAAAAACTGTTTTTT. The V gene is TRBV4-3, the J gene TRBJ1-4; D is unresolved. CDR1 is LGHNA, CDR2 YSLEER, per germline. The CDR3 totals 12 residues. Deletions cut 2 bases from V and 6 bases from J, with 4 bases between.

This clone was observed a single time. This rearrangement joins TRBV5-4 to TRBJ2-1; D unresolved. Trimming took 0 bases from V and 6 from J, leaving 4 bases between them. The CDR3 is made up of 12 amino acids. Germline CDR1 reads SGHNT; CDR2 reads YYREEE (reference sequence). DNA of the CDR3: TGTGCCAGCAGCTTGGGTTCCAATGAGCAGTTCTTC. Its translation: CASSLGSNEQFF.

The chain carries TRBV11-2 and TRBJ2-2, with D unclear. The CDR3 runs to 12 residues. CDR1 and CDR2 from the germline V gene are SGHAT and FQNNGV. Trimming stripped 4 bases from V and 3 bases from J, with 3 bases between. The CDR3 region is CASSSYTGELFF. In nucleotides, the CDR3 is TGTGCCAGCAGCTCCTACACCGGGGAGCTGTTTTTT. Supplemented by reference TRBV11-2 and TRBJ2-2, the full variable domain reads EAGVAQSPRYKIIEKRQSVAFWCNPISGHATLYWYQQILGQGPKLLIQFQNNGVVDDSQLPKDRFSAERLKGVDSTLKIQPAKLEDSAVYLCASSSYTGELFFGEGSRLTVL.